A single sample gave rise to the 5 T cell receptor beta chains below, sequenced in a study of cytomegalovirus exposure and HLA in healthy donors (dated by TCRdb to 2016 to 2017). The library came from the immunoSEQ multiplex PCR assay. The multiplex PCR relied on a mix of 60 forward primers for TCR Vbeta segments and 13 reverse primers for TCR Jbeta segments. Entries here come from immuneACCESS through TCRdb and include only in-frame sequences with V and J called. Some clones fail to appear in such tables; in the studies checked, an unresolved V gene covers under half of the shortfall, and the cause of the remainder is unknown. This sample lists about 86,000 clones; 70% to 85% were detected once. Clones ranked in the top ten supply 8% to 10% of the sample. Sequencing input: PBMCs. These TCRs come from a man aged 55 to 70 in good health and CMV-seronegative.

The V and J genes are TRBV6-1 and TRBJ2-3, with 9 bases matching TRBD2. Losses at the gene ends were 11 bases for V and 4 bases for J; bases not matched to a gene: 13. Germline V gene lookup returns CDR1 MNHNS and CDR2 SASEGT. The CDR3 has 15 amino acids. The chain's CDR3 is CAGHHSGRGADTQYF. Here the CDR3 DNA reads TGTGCCGGACACCATAGCGGGAGAGGCGCAGATACGCAGTATTTT.

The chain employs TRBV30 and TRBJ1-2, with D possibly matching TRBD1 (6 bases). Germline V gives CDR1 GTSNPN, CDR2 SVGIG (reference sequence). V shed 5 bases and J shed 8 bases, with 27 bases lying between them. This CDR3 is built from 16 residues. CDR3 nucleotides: TGTGCCTGGGGCAGGTCAGGGGACAAGGTAGCGATGGGCTACACCTTC. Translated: CAWGRSGDKVAMGYTF.

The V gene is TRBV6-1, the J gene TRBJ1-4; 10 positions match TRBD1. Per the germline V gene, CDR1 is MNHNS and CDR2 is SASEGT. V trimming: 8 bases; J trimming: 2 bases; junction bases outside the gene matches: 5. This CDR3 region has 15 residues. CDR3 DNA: TGTGCCAGCTCCGGGACAGGGGTCACTAATGAAAAACTGTTTTTT. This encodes CASSGTGVTNEKLFF.

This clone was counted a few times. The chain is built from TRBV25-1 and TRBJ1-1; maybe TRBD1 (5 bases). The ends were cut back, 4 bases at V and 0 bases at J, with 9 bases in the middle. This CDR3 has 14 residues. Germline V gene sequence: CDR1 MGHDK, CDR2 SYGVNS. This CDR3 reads CASSADTMNTEAFF. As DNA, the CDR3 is TGTGCCAGCAGTGCGGACACGATGAACACTGAAGCTTTCTTT.

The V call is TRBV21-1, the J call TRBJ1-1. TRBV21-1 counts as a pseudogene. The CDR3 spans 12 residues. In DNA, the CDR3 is TGTGCCAGCACCGTTGGTCGGGAGGAGGCTTTCTTT. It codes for CASTVGREEAFF.